This TCR beta chain is drawn from a study of beta chain features in type 1 diabetes. In the study overall: Cell yields, age and gender were similar between patients and healthy donors.

This clone has just a few counts. Its antigen is unidentified. As every portion of the isolated RNA was reverse transcribed, the sequencing read expressed TCRB transcripts. Naive, central memory and regulatory T cell samples averaged around 3.8 million reads. Measured with immunoSEQ multiplex PCR; TCRdb has only the in-frame clones, and not every one. This sample yields a few hundred thousand clones, of which roughly 11% are seen a single time; just over 0.015% belongs to the top ten. CD4+ naive, central memory, regulatory and stem cell-like memory cells were sorted via CD45RO/CCR7/CD25/CD127/CD95/CD27. V was shortened by 1 base and J by 1 base, with 4 bases between the two germline ends. This CDR3 region has 13 residues. Germline V gives CDR1 MNHNS, CDR2 SASEGT. Study-wide results and caveats: Type 1 diabetes patients had TCRB CDR3s that were shorter (moderately but significantly so) in all four CD4+ subsets.

The TCR was taken from a woman aged 30 to 39 in good health. The chain is built from TRBV6-1 and TRBJ1-1; no clear D. Material: naive CD4+ T cells from blood. CDR3 sequence: CASSEVANTEAFF. For the CDR3, the DNA is TGTGCCAGCAGTGAAGTGGCGAACACTGAAGCTTTCTTT.